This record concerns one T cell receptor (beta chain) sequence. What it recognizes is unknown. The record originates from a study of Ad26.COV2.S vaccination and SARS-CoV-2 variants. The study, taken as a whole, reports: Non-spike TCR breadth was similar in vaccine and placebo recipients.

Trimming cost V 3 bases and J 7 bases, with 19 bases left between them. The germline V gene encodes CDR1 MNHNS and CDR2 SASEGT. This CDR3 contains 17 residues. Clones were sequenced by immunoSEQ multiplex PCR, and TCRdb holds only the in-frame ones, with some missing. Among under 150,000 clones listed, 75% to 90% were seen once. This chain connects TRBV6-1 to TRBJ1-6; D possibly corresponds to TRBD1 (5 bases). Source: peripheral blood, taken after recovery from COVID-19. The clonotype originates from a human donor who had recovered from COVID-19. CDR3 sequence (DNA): TGTGCCAGCAGTGATTTTGGGCAGGGTCCGGGGAATTCACCCCTCCACTTT. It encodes CASSDFGQGPGNSPLHF.